This is a list of T cell receptor beta chains from one sample in a study of shared clonotypes between healthy human individuals. Only in-frame clones appear in the TCRdb table, and some are missing; sequencing was by immunoSEQ multiplex PCR. Of over 750,000 clones listed, approximately 97% are singletons. Source material: naive CD8+ T cells sorted from blood. The source of these receptors is a man between 25 and 39 years old in good health. Both conserved end residues are part of each CDR3.

v_call cdr3_aa
TRBV27 CASSSGTGHGYTF
TRBV10-3 CAISGGQLNTSGRASYEQYF
TRBV7-9 CASSLVGTPNEQFF
TRBV30 CAWSPRSGTEAFF
TRBV13 CASSWRAVQGQFF
TRBV28 CASSFTGTYEQYF
TRBV28 CASSFGGFWAFF
TRBV27 CASSLKAPTSYEQYF
TRBV9 CASSSVERRDNEQFF
TRBV12-1 CASSFAREYEQYF
TRBV19 CASSWKTGGFNQPQHF
TRBV7-9 CASSLAPGSAAKRETQYF
TRBV2 CASSGRNYGYTF
TRBV7-8 CASSLVGHYEQYF
TRBV7-8 CASRLEAKGHHEQYF
TRBV7-2 CASSFSPRDRHTNEQFF
TRBV27 CASSSLLEREAYTGELFF
TRBV7-9 CASSLGRTSSYNEQFF
TRBV28 CASSFRGRVSNTGELFF
TRBV2 CASRQGLIGYEQYF
TRBV15 CATSSEEGTRRVGELFF
TRBV12-5 CASGFEGSYNEQFF
TRBV30 CALVSLKDTEAFF
TRBV6-5 CASRLGTANTGELFF
TRBV5-6 CASSIPRQGKAYEQYF
TRBV11-2 CASSSWGRANNEQFF
TRBV7-9 CASSLLETQYF
TRBV5-5 CASSSQGLPNEKLFF